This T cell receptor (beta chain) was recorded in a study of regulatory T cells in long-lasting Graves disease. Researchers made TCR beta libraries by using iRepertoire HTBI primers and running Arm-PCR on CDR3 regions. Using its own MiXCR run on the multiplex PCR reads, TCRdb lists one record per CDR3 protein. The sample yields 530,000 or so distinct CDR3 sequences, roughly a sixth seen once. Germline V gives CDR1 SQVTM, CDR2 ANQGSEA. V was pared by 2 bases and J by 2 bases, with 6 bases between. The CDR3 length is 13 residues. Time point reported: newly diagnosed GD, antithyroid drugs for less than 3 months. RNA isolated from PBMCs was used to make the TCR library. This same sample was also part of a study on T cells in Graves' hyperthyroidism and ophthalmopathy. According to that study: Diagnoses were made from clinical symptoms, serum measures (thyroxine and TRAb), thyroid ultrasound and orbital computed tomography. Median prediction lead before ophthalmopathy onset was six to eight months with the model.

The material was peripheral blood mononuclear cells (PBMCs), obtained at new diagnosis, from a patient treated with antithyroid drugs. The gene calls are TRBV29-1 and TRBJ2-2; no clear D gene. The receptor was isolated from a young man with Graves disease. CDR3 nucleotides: TGCAGCGTTGAACGCCCTAACACCGGGGAGCTGTTTTTT. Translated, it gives CSVERPNTGELFF.